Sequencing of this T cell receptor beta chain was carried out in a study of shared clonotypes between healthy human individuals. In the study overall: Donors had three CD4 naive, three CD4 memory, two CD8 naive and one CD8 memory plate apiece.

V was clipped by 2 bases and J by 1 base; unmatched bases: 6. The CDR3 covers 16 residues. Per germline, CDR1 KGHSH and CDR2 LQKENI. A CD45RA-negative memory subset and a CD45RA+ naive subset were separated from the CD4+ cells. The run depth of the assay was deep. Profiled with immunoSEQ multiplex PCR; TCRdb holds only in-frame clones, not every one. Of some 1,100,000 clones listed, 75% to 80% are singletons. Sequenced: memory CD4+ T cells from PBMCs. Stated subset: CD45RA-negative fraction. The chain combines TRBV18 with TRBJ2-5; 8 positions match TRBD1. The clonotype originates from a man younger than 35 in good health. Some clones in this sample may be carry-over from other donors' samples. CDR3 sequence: CASSPRTGRLQETQYF. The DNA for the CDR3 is TGTGCCAGCTCACCAAGGACAGGGCGCCTCCAAGAGACCCAGTACTTC. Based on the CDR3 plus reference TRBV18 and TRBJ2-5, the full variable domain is NAGVMQNPRHLVRRRGQEARLRCSPMKGHSHVYWYRQLPEEGLKFMVYLQKENIIDESGMPKERFSAEFPKEGPSILRIQQVVRGDSAAYFCASSPRTGRLQETQYFGPGTRLLVL.